These 10 T cell receptor beta chains were all obtained from the same sample, sequenced in a study of blood T cell repertoires in COVID-19. Clones were sequenced by immunoSEQ multiplex PCR, and TCRdb holds only the in-frame ones, with some missing. The profile shows about 83,000 clones, approximately 90% of them singletons. The sequencing input was peripheral blood. The receptors come from a man between 60 and 75 years old with acute or convalescent COVID-19.

This chain connects TRBV9 to TRBJ2-3, with a possible D match to TRBD2 (6 bases). Germline CDR1 is SGDLS and CDR2 is YYNGEE. V lost 2 bases, J lost 2 bases, and 12 bases lay in between. The CDR3 sequence is 15 residues long. CDR3 sequence: CASSVSSGSTDTQYF. CDR3 nucleotides: TGTGCCAGCAGCGTGAGTAGCGGTTCCACAGATACGCAGTATTTT.

The chain couples TRBV10-3 to TRBJ1-6; 7 positions match TRBD1. CDR1 is ENHRY and CDR2 is SYGVKD in the germline V gene. This CDR3 spans 15 amino acids. The junction had 7 bases not matched to a gene; V was cut back by 3 bases and J by 8 bases. CDR3 DNA sequence: TGTGCCATCAGTGAAGCAGGGGGTCAGGATTCACCCCTCCACTTT. Its protein is CAISEAGGQDSPLHF.

A single count supports this clone. The chain combines TRBV4-3 with TRBJ1-2; D is perhaps TRBD1 (6 bases). Deletions cut 3 bases from V and 2 bases from J, with 13 bases between. Germline-derived CDR1 and CDR2 are LGHNA and YSLEER. The CDR3 sequence is 15 residues long. DNA for the CDR3: TGCGCCAGCAGCCATAAACAGGGAGAAAACTATGGCTACACCTTC. Translated, it gives CASSHKQGENYGYTF.

The chain is built from TRBV14 and TRBJ2-7; D uncertain. Trimming stripped 1 base from V and 6 bases from J, with 4 bases between. This CDR3 is 11 amino acids long. Germline lookup yields CDR1 SGHDN and CDR2 FVKESK. The CDR3, as DNA: TGTGCCAGCAGCCAAGGAGGCGAGCAGTACTTC. Amino acid sequence: CASSQGGEQYF. Full variable domain (remainder filled in from reference TRBV14 and TRBJ2-7): EAGVTQFPSHSVIEKGQTVTLRCDPISGHDNLYWYRRVMGKEIKFLLHFVKESKQDESGMPNNRFLAERTGGTYSTLKVQPAELEDSGVYFCASSQGGEQYFGPGTRLTVT.

The chain uses TRBV3-1 (or the pseudogene TRBV3-2) and TRBJ1-1; D is unresolved. CDR1 is LGHDT and CDR2 is YNNKEL in the germline V gene (reference sequence). The V end lost 1 base, the J end lost 10 bases, and 10 bases lay between the germline ends. The CDR3 is 12 amino acids. CDR3 in DNA: TGTGCCAGCAGCCAAGGCGTCGGGAGAGCTTTCTTT. As protein: CASSQGVGRAFF.

V is TRBV9 and J is TRBJ2-1; 7 nucleotides agree with TRBD2. CDR3 length equals 15 residues. V lost 0 bases and J lost 7; bases outside the gene matches: 7. Germline lookup yields CDR1 SGDLS and CDR2 YYNGEE. The chain's CDR3 is CASSVVAGDFNEQFF. For the CDR3, the DNA is TGTGCCAGCAGCGTAGTTGCGGGGGATTTTAATGAGCAGTTCTTC.

V usage is TRBV6-2 or TRBV6-3 and J usage is TRBJ2-3; tentative D call: TRBD1 (6 bases). V was cut by 5 bases and J by 1 base, with 10 bases left in between. Germline CDR1 and CDR2: MNHEY and SVGEGT. This CDR3 spans 14 amino acids. The CDR3, as DNA: TGTGCCAGCAGTACGGACAGACGCACAGATACGCAGTATTTT. Amino acid sequence: CASSTDRRTDTQYF.

The chain has TRBV6-6 and TRBJ2-2, with 11 positions matching TRBD2. The trim removed 5 bases at V and 5 bases at J, leaving 10 bases unmatched. This CDR3 is built from 17 residues. Germline lookup yields CDR1 MNHNY and CDR2 SVGAGI (reference sequence). The CDR3 nucleotides read TGTGCCAGCAGTCCCGCGACTAGCGGGGCGGTAACCGGGGAGCTGTTTTTT. Its protein product is CASSPATSGAVTGELFF.

This clone was detected only once. The chain joins TRBV30 to TRBJ1-1; no reliable D call. The CDR3 spans 15 residues. CDR1 is GTSNPN and CDR2 is SVGIG in the germline V gene (reference sequence). Between the trimmed V and J ends, which lost 0 bases and 0 bases, there was a span of 11 bases. The CDR3, as DNA: TGTGCCTGGAGTGTGCTGTCGAGGTTGAACACTGAAGCTTTCTTT. Its protein is CAWSVLSRLNTEAFF.

This chain connects TRBV7-2 to TRBJ1-2, with D perhaps TRBD1 (5 bases). This CDR3 has 15 residues. V dropped 1 base and J dropped 0 bases, with 9 bases sitting between them. CDR1 and CDR2 from the germline V gene are SGHTA and FQGNSA. This chain's CDR3 is CASSLVGGTNYGYTF. The CDR3 DNA is TGTGCCAGCAGCTTAGTGGGGGGAACTAACTATGGCTACACCTTC.